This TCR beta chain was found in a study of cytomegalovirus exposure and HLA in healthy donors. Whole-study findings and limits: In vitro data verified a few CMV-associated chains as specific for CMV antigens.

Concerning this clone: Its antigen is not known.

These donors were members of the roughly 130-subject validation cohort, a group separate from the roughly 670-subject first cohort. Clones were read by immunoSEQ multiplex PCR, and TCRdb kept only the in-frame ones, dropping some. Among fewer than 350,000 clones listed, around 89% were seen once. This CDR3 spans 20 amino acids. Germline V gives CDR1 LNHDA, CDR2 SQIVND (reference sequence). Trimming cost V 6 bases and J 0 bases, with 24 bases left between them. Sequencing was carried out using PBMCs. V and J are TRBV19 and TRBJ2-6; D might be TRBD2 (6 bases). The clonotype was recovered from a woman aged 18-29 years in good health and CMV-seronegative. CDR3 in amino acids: CASSPWGVGPSGSGANVLTF. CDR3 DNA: TGTGCCAGTAGCCCTTGGGGGGTGGGACCCTCCGGCTCTGGGGCCAACGTCCTGACTTTC. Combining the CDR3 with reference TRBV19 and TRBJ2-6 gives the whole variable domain DGGITQSPKYLFRKEGQNVTLSCEQNLNHDAMYWYRQDPGQGLRLIYYSQIVNDFQKGDIAEGYSVSREKKESFPLTVTSAQKNPTAFYLCASSPWGVGPSGSGANVLTFGAGSRLTVL.